The sequence of this TCR beta chain was determined in a study of T cell responses to AZD1222 COVID-19 vaccine. General study points: Possibly, clonal diversity was underestimated; donors were largely white British and included more females.

V was shortened by 2 bases and J by 3 bases, with 10 bases between the two germline ends. CDR1 SGHVS and CDR2 FQNEAQ come from the germline V gene. The CDR3 contains 14 residues. This clone occurred a few times. Its target is unknown. The method was immunoSEQ multiplex PCR; TCRdb's version includes in-frame clones alone and lacks a portion of them. The sample yields tens of thousands of clones, roughly 87% seen once. This rearrangement joins TRBV7-8 to TRBJ1-1, with a possible D match to TRBD1 (5 bases). Sample: peripheral blood, taken on day 0 of AZD1222 vaccination. The TCR sequence derives from an adult in good health. CDR3 amino acids: CASSLYGADTEAFF. In nucleotides, the CDR3 is TGTGCCAGCAGCTTATACGGGGCGGACACTGAAGCTTTCTTT. Drawing the rest from reference TRBV7-8 and TRBJ1-1, the complete variable domain is GAGVSQSPRYKVAKRGQDVALRCDPISGHVSLFWYQQALGQGPEFLTYFQNEAQLDKSGLPSDRFFAERPEGSVSTLKIQRTQQEDSAVYLCASSLYGADTEAFFGQGTRLTVV.